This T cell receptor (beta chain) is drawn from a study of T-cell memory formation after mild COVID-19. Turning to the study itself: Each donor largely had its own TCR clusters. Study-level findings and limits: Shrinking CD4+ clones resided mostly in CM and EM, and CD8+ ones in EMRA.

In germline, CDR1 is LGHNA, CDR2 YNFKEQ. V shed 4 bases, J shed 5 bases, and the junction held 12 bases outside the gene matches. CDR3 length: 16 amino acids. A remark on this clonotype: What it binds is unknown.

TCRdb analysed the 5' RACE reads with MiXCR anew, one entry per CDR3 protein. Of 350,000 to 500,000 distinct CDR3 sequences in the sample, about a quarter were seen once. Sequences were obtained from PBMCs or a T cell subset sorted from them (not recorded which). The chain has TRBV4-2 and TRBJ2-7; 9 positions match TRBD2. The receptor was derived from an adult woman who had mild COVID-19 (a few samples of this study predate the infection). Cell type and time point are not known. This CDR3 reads CASSLGGTSLADEQYF. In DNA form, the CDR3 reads TGTGCCAGCAGCCTTGGGGGGACTAGCCTTGCGGACGAGCAGTACTTC.